A single sample gave rise to the 10 T cell receptor beta chains below, sequenced in a study of monozygotic twins with inflammatory bowel disease. One entry per CDR3 protein, without DNA, is what TCRdb gives after re-calling the 5' RACE reads. The table lists approximately 390,000 distinct CDR3 sequences. Sequenced input: blood. These receptors all come from a human donor with ulcerative colitis or Crohn's disease, or a healthy co-twin of an affected twin (not recorded which).

This chain joins TRBV5-5 and TRBJ1-1. The CDR3 totals 13 residues. Germline CDR1 and CDR2: SGHKS and YYEKEE (reference sequence). This CDR3 is CASSLGGHTEAFF.

The CDR3 protein is CASIGSPGLAGGRTYEQYF. The chain uses TRBV2 and TRBJ2-7; the D call of TRBD2 rests on TCRdb alone, since no DNA is present to check it. There are 19 residues in the CDR3. The germline V gene encodes CDR1 SNHLY and CDR2 FYNNEI.

V is TRBV20-1 and J is TRBJ1-2. Germline V gives CDR1 DFQATT, CDR2 SNEGSKA (reference sequence). The CDR3 totals 11 residues. The CDR3 region is CSASKGYGYTF.

This sequence joins TRBV20-1 and TRBJ1-1; TCRdb calls TRBD1, which cannot be checked without DNA. The CDR3 is 14 amino acids. Germline CDR1 DFQATT, CDR2 SNEGSKA (reference sequence). This chain's CDR3 is CSASFPGARTEAFF.

The chain combines TRBV3-1 with TRBJ2-2; the TCRdb D gene call, TRBD2, has no DNA to confirm it. The CDR3 runs 16 residues. The germline gives CDR1 LGHDT, CDR2 YNNKEL (reference sequence). CDR3 residues: CASSLGLTTPTGELFF.

The V call is TRBV6-5, the J call TRBJ2-3; TCRdb's D call of TRBD1 is untestable without DNA. The CDR3 extends over 15 amino acids. Germline-derived CDR1 and CDR2 are MNHEY and SVGAGI. CDR3 sequence: CASSYGGQRTDTQYF.

The genes are TRBV7-2 and TRBJ2-4; as DNA is missing, the TRBD2 call by TCRdb cannot be tested. From germline, CDR1 is SGHTA and CDR2 FQGNSA. CDR3 length: 17 amino acids. This chain's CDR3 is CASSLRGLTPPKNIQYF. The variable domain in full, with the rest retrieved from reference TRBV7-2 and TRBJ2-4, is GAGVSQSPSNKVTEKGKDVELRCDPISGHTALYWYRQSLGQGLEFLIYFQGNSAPDKSGLPSDRFSAERTGGSVSTLTIQRTQQEDSAVYLCASSLRGLTPPKNIQYFGAGTRLSVL.

This chain connects TRBV10-3 to TRBJ2-3. Germline V lookup: CDR1 ENHRY, CDR2 SYGVKD. The length of the CDR3 is 14 residues. CDR3: CAISPTASTDTQYF.

The chain is built from TRBV7-2 and TRBJ2-3. Germline V CDR1 and CDR2: SGHTA, FQGNSA. This CDR3 is 13 amino acids long. The CDR3 reads CASSQPVENTQYF.

This rearrangement joins TRBV5-1 to TRBJ1-1. This CDR3 region has 14 residues. CDR1 is SGHRS and CDR2 is YFSETQ in the germline V gene. The CDR3 reads CASSFQGSNTEAFF.